The clone carrying this T cell receptor beta chain was detected many times. The data originate from a study of shared clonotypes between healthy human individuals. Study details: The study used three CD4 naive, three CD4 memory, two CD8 naive and one CD8 memory plate per donor.

The method was immunoSEQ multiplex PCR; TCRdb's version includes in-frame clones alone and lacks a portion of them. The data contain some 790,000 clones, approximately 72% of them singletons. The sequence derives from a woman in her 30s in good health. Specimen: memory CD4+ T cells sorted from blood. This sample's subset: CD45RA-negative fraction.

CDR3 coding DNA: TGTGCCAGCAGCCAACGATTATATGAAAAACTGTTTTTT. It is translated as CASSQRLYEKLFF. The chain couples TRBV14 to TRBJ1-4, with D unresolved. The CDR3 runs 13 residues. Trimming cost V 2 bases and J 6 bases, with 7 bases left between them. Germline V gene sequence: CDR1 SGHDN, CDR2 FVKESK. Looking up the rest from reference TRBV14 and TRBJ1-4 gives the full variable domain: EAGVTQFPSHSVIEKGQTVTLRCDPISGHDNLYWYRRVMGKEIKFLLHFVKESKQDESGMPNNRFLAERTGGTYSTLKVQPAELEDSGVYFCASSQRLYEKLFFGSGTQLSVL.